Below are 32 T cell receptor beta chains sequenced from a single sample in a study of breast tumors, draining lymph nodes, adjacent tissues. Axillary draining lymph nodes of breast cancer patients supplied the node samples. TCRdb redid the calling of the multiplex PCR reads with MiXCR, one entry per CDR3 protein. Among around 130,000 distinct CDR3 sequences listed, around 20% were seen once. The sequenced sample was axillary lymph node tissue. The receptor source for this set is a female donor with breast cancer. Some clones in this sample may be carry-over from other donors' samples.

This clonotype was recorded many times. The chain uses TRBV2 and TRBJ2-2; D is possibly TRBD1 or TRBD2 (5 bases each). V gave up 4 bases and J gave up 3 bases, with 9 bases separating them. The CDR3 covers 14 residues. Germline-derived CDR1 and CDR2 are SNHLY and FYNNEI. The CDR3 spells CASSGQGDTGELFF. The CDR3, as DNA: TGTGCCAGCAGTGGGCAGGGAGACACCGGGGAGCTGTTTTTT.

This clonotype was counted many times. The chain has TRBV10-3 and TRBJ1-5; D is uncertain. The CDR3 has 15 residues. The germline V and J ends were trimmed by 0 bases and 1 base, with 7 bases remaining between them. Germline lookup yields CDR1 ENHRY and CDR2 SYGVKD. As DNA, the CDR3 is TGTGCCATCAGTGAGTCAACGCACAGCAATCAGCCCCAGCATTTT. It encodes CAISESTHSNQPQHF.

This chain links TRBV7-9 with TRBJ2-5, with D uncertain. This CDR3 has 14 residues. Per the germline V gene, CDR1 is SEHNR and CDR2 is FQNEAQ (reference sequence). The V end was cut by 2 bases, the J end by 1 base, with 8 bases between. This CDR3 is CASSLLGSQETQYF. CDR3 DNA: TGTGCCAGCAGCTTATTGGGAAGCCAAGAGACCCAGTACTTC.

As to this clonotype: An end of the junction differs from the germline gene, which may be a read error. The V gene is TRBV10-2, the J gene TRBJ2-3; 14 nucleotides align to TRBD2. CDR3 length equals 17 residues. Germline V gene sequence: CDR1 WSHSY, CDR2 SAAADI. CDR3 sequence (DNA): TGCGCCAGCAGTGACTTCGGGACTAGCGGGAGTTACAGATACGCAGTATTT. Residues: CASSDFGTSGSYRYAVF.

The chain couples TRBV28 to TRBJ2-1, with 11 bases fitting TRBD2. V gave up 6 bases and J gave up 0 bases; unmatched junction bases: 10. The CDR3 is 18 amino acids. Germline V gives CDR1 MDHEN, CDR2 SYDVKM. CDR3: CASSLSRLAGISYNEQFF. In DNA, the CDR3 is TGTGCCAGCAGCCTCTCCCGACTAGCGGGGATCTCCTACAATGAGCAGTTCTTC.

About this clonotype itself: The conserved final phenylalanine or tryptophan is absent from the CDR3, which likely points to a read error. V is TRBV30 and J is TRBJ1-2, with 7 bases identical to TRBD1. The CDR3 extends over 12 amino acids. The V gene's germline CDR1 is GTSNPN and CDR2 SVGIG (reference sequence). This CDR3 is CAGGSSGYGYTS. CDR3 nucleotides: TGTGCAGGGGGCAGCTCTGGCTATGGCTACACCTCC.

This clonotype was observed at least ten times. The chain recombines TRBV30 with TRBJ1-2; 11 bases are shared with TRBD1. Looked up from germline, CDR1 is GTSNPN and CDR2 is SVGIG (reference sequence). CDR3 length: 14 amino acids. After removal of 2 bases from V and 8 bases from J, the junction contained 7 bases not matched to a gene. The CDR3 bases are TGTGCCTGGAGTAGAGGGACAGGGGGTGGCGGCTACACCTTC. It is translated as CAWSRGTGGGGYTF.

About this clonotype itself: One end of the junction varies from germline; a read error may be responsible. CDR3 coding DNA: TGCCGTGCTAGAAGGGGGACTATATCGACTTCACCCCTCCACTTT. As protein: CRARRGTISTSPLHF. V and J are TRBV20-1 and TRBJ1-6, with a possible D match to TRBD1 (6 bases). Germline V gives CDR1 DFQATT, CDR2 SNEGSKA (reference sequence). The CDR3 has 15 residues.

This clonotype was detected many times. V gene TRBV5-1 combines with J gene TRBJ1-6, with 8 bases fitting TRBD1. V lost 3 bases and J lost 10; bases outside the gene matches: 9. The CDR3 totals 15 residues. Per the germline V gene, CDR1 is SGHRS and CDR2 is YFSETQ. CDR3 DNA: TGCGCCAGCAGCTCCGAGGGACAGGACAAGTCACCCCTCCACTTT. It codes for CASSSEGQDKSPLHF.

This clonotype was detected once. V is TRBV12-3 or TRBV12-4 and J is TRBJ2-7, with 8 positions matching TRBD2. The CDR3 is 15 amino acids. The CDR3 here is CAGSTLSGSPYEQYF. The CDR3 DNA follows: TGTGCTGGCAGTACCCTCAGCGGGAGTCCCTACGAGCAGTACTTC.

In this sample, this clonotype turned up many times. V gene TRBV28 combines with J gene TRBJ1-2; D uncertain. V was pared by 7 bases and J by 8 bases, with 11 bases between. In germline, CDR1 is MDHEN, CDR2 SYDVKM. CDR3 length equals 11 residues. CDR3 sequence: CASTDRRGYTF. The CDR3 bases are TGTGCCAGCACCGACCGGCGGGGCTACACCTTC.

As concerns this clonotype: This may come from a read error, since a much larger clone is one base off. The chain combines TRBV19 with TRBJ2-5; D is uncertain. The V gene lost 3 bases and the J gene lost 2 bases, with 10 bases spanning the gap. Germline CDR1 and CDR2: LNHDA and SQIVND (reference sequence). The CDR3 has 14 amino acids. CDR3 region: CASSIRQSQETQYF. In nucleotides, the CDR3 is TGTGCCAGTAGTATTCGACAAAGTCAAGAGACCCAGTACTTC.

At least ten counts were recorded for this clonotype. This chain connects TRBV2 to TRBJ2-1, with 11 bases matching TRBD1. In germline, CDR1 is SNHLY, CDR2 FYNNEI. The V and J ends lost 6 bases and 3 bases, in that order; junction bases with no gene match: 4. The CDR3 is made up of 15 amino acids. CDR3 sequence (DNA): TGTGCCAGCAGAAGGACAGGGGGCAGCTACAATGAGCAGTTCTTC. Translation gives CASRRTGGSYNEQFF.

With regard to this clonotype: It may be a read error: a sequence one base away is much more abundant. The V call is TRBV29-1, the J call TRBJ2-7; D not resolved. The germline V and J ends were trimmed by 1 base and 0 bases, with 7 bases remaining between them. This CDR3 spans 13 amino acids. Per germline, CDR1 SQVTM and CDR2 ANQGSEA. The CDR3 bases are TGCAGCGTTGAAGGATCGAGCTCCTACGAGCAGTACTTC. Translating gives CSVEGSSSYEQYF.

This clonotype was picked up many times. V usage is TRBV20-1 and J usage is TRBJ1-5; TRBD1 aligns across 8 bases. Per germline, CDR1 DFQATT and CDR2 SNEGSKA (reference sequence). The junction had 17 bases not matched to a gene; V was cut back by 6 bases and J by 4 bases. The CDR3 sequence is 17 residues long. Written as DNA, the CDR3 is TGCAGTGCCGAGGACAGGGTCAAATCACTCGAAAATCAGCCCCAGCATTTT. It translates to CSAEDRVKSLENQPQHF.

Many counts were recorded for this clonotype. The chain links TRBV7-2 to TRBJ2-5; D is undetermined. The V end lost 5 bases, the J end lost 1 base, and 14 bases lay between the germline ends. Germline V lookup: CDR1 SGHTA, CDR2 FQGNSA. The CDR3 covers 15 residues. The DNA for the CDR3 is TGTGCCAGCAGCCGGACCCGAGGTACCCAAGAGACCCAGTACTTC. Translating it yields CASSRTRGTQETQYF.

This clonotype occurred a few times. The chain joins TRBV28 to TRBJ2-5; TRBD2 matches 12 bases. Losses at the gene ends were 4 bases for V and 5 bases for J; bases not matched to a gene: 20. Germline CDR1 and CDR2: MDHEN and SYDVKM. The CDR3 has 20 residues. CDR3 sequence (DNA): TGTGCCAGCAGTTCGTTACCCGGCGGGGCGCGGACTAGCGGGACGGAGACCCAGTACTTC. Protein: CASSSLPGGARTSGTETQYF. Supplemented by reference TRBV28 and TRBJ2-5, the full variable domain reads DVKVTQSSRYLVKRTGEKVFLECVQDMDHENMFWYRQDPGLGLRLIYFSYDVKMKEKGDIPEGYSVSREKKERFSLILESASTNQTSMYLCASSSLPGGARTSGTETQYFGPGTRLLVL.

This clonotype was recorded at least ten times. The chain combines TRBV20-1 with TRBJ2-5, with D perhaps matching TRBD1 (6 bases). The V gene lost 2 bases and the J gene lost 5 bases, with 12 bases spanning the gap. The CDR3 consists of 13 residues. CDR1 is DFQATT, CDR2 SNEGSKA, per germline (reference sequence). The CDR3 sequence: CSARQGTRETQYF. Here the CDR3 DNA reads TGCAGTGCTAGACAGGGGACGCGGGAGACCCAGTACTTC.

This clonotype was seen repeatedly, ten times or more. This chain's CDR3 is CASSFESEQFF. The CDR3 DNA is TGCGCCAGCAGCTTTGAGAGTGAGCAGTTCTTC. The chain employs TRBV5-1 and TRBJ2-1; D not resolved. The germline gives CDR1 SGHRS, CDR2 YFSETQ. The CDR3 covers 11 residues. V dropped 2 bases and J dropped 9 bases, with 6 bases sitting between them. The whole variable domain, remainder taken from reference TRBV5-1 and TRBJ2-1, is KAGVTQTPRYLIKTRGQQVTLSCSPISGHRSVSWYQQTPGQGLQFLFEYFSETQRNKGNFPGRFSGRQFSNSRSEMNVSTLELGDSALYLCASSFESEQFFGPGTRLTVL.

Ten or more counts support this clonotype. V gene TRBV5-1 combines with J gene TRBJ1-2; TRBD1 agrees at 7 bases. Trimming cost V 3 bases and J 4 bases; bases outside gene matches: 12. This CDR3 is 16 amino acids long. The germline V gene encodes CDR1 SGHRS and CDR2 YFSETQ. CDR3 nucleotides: TGCGCCAGCAGCTCGGACAGGATGTCTCTTTCCTATGGCTACACCTTC. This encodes CASSSDRMSLSYGYTF.

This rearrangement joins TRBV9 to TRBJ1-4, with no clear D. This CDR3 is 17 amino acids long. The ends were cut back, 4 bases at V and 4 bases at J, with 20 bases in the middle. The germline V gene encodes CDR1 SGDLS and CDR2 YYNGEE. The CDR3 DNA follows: TGTGCCAGCAGCCCTCCGGCGGACTTAGCCCTTAATGAAAAACTGTTTTTT. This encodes CASSPPADLALNEKLFF.

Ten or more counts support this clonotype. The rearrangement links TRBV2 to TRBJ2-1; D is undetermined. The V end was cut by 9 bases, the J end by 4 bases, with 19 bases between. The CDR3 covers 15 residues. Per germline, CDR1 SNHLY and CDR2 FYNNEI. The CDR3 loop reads CASLPTIAIYNEQFF. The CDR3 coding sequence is TGTGCCAGTTTGCCCACTATCGCCATTTACAATGAGCAGTTCTTC. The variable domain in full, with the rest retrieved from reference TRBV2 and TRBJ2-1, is EPEVTQTPSHQVTQMGQEVILRCVPISNHLYFYWYRQILGQKVEFLVSFYNNEISEKSEIFDDQFSVERPDGSNFTLKIRSTKLEDSAMYFCASLPTIAIYNEQFFGPGTRLTVL.

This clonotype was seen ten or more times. In DNA, the CDR3 is TGCAGTGCTAGACCTAGTTATCTCTCCGAGCAGTACTTC. The encoded protein is CSARPSYLSEQYF. This chain uses TRBV20-1 with TRBJ2-7; D not resolved. Germline V lookup: CDR1 DFQATT, CDR2 SNEGSKA (reference sequence). V dropped 2 bases and J dropped 6 bases, with 14 bases sitting between them. This CDR3 contains 13 residues.

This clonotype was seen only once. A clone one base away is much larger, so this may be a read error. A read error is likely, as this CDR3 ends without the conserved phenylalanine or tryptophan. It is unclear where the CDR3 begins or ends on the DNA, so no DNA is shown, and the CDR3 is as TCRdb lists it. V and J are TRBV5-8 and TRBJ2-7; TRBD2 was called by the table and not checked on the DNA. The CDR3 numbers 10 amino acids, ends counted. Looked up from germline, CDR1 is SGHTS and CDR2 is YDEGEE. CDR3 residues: CASSRGGGYS.

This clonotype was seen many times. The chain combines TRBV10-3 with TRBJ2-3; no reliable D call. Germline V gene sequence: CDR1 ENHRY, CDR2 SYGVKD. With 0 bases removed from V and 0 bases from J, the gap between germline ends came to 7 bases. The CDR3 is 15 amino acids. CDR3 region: CAISESGSSTDTQYF. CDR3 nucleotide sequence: TGTGCCATCAGTGAGTCTGGATCTAGCACAGATACGCAGTATTTT.

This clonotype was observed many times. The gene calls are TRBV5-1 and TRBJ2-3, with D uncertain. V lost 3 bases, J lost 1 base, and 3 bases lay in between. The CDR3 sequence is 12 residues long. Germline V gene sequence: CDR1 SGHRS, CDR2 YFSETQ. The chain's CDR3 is CASSSGTDTQYF. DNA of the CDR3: TGCGCCAGCAGCTCCGGCACAGATACGCAGTATTTT.

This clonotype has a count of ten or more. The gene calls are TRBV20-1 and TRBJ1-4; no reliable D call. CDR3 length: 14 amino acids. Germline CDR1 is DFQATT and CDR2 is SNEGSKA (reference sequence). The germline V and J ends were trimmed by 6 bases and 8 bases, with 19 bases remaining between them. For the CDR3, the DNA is TGCAGTGCCCTCGGGATAGGGTTTGAGGAAAAACTGTTTTTT. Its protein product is CSALGIGFEEKLFF.

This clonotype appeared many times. The CDR3 reads CASSLLNVQETQYF. In nucleotides, the CDR3 is TGCGCCAGCAGCTTACTTAACGTTCAAGAGACCCAGTACTTC. The chain is built from TRBV5-1 and TRBJ2-5; unclear D gene. The CDR3 covers 14 residues. Deletions cut 2 bases from V and 2 bases from J, with 10 bases between. Germline-derived CDR1 and CDR2 are SGHRS and YFSETQ.

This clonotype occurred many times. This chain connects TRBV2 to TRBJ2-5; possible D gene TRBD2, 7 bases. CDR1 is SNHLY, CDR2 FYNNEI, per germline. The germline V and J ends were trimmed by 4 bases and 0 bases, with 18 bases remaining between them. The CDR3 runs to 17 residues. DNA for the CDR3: TGTGCCAGCAGTGGGGCCGGAGGGGGGGGGTACCAAGAGACCCAGTACTTC. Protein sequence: CASSGAGGGGYQETQYF. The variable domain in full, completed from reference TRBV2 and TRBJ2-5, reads EPEVTQTPSHQVTQMGQEVILRCVPISNHLYFYWYRQILGQKVEFLVSFYNNEISEKSEIFDDQFSVERPDGSNFTLKIRSTKLEDSAMYFCASSGAGGGGYQETQYFGPGTRLLVL.

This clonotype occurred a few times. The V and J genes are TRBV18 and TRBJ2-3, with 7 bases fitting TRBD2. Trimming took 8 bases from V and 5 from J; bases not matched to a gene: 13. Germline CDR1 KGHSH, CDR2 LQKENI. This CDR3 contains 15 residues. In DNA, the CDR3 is TGTGCCAGCCACTCGCAAGCGGGACCACAAGATACGCAGTATTTT. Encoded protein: CASHSQAGPQDTQYF.

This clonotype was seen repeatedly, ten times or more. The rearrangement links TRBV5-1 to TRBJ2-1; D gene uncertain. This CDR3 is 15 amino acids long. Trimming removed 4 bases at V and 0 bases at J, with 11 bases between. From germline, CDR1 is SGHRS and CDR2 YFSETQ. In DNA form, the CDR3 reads TGCGCCAGCAGCCAGGACCCTACCTCCTACAATGAGCAGTTCTTC. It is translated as CASSQDPTSYNEQFF. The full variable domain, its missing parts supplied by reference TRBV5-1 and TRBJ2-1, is KAGVTQTPRYLIKTRGQQVTLSCSPISGHRSVSWYQQTPGQGLQFLFEYFSETQRNKGNFPGRFSGRQFSNSRSEMNVSTLELGDSALYLCASSQDPTSYNEQFFGPGTRLTVL.

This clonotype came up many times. The CDR3 is CASSTGDYEQYF. The CDR3 nucleotides read TGTGCCAGCAGCACAGGGGACTACGAGCAGTACTTC. The V call is TRBV14, the J call TRBJ2-7, with TRBD1 identical over 7 bases. J lost 3 bases, V lost 5 bases, and 1 base had no gene match. Germline loops: CDR1 SGHDN, CDR2 FVKESK. The CDR3 spans 12 residues.